The T cell receptor (beta chain) described here comes from a study of response to subunit inactivated influenza vaccine. Study-level points and caveats: Each seasonal influenza vaccination, the authors suggested, recruits few new T cells.

The CDR3 runs to 15 residues. Per the germline V gene, CDR1 is DFQATT and CDR2 is SNEGSKA (reference sequence). The V gene end was trimmed by 3 bases and the J gene end by 2 bases; junction bases not matched to a gene: 8. In regard to this clonotype: Its antigen is still unknown.

One entry per CDR3 protein, called by TCRdb with MiXCR from the RT-PCR reads. Of hundreds of thousands of distinct CDR3 sequences listed, 12% were seen once; the top ten hold about 7.8%. The sample here was non-naive T cells sorted from PBMCs, taken 14 to 15 days before vaccination. The chain couples TRBV20-1 to TRBJ2-7; 9 positions match TRBD1. The TCR sequence derives from a man aged 50 to 59 who received an inactivated influenza vaccine. The CDR3 is CSASEGDRDPYEQYF. The CDR3 DNA is TGCAGTGCTAGTGAAGGGGACAGGGACCCCTACGAGCAGTACTTC.